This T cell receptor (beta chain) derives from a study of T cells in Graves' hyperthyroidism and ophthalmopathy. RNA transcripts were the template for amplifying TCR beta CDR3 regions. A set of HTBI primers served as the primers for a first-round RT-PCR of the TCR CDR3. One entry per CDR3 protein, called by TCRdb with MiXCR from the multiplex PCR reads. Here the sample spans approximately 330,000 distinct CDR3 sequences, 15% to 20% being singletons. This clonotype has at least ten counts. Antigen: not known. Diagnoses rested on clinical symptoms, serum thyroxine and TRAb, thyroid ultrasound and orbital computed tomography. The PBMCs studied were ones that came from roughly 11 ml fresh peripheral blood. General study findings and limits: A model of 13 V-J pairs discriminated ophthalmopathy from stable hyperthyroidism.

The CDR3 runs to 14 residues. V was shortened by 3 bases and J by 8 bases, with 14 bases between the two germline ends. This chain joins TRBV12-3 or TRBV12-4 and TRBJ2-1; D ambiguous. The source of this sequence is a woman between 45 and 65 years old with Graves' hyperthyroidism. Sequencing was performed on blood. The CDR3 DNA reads TGTGCCAGCAGTTTCCACCCTAGGAGCCATGAGCAGTTCTTC. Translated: CASSFHPRSHEQFF.